This TCR beta chain was identified in a study of T cell changes during pregnancy in multiple sclerosis. The protocol was immunoSEQ multiplex PCR, while the TCRdb copy is restricted to in-frame clones and leaves out a portion. Of 70,000 to 95,000 clones detected, 90% to 95% appear once; the ten largest clones hold about 4.5%. The CDR3 is 15 residues long. Germline V gene sequence: CDR1 SGHRS, CDR2 YFSETQ. Trimming cost V 1 base and J 6 bases, with 15 bases left between them. This specimen consisted of peripheral blood, obtained in the first trimester of pregnancy. The rearrangement links TRBV5-1 to TRBJ2-3, with a weak D call TRBD2 (7 bases). This TCR was sampled from a female donor with multiple sclerosis, enrolled in a pregnancy study. The CDR3 DNA reads as TGCGCCAGCAGCTTGCTGGGGGGGGGCATCGATACGCAGTATTTT. Encoded protein: CASSLLGGGIDTQYF.